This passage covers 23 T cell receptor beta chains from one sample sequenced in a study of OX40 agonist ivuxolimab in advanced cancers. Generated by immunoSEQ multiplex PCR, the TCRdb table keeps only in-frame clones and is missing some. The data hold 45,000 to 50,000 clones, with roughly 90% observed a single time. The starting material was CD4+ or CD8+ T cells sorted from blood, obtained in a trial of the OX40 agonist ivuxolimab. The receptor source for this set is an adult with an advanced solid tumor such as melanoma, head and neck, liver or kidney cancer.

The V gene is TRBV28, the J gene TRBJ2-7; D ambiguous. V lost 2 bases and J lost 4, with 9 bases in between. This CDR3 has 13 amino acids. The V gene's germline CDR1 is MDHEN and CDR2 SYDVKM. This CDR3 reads CASSLKAEYEQYF. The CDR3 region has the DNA TGTGCCAGCAGTTTAAAAGCCGAATACGAGCAGTACTTC.

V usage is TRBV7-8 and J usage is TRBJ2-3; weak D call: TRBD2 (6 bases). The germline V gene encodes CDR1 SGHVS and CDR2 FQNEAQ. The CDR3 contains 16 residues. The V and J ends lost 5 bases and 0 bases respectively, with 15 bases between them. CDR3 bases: TGTGCCAGCAGCCTATGGAGGGGCGAAAGCACAGATACGCAGTATTTT. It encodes CASSLWRGESTDTQYF. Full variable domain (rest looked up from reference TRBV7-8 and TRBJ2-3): GAGVSQSPRYKVAKRGQDVALRCDPISGHVSLFWYQQALGQGPEFLTYFQNEAQLDKSGLPSDRFFAERPEGSVSTLKIQRTQQEDSAVYLCASSLWRGESTDTQYFGPGTRLTVL.

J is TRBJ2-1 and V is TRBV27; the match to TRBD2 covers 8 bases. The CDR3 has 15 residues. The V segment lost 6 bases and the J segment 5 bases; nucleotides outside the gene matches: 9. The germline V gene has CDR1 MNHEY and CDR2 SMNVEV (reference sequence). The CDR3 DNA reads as TGTGCCAGCAGAGCCCGGGAGGGTGGGAACAATGAGCAGTTCTTC. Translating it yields CASRAREGGNNEQFF.

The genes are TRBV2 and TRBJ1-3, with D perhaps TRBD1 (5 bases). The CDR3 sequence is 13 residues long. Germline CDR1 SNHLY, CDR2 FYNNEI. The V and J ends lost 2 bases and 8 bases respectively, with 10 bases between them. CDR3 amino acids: CASSEWGPDTIYF. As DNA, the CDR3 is TGTGCCAGCAGTGAATGGGGCCCCGACACCATATATTTT.

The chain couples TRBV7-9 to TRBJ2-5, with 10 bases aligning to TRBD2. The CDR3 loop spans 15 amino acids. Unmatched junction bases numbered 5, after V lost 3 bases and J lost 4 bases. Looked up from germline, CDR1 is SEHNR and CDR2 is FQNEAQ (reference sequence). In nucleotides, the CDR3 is TGTGCCAGCAGCTTCACTAGCGGGGTCGTAGAGACCCAGTACTTC. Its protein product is CASSFTSGVVETQYF.

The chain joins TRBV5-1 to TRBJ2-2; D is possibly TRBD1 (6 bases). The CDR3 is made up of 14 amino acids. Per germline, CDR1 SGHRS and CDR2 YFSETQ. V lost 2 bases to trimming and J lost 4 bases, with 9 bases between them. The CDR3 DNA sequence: TGCGCCAGCAGCTTCACAGGGACCACCGGGGAGCTGTTTTTT. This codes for CASSFTGTTGELFF. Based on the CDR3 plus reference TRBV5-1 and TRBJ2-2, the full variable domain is KAGVTQTPRYLIKTRGQQVTLSCSPISGHRSVSWYQQTPGQGLQFLFEYFSETQRNKGNFPGRFSGRQFSNSRSEMNVSTLELGDSALYLCASSFTGTTGELFFGEGSRLTVL.

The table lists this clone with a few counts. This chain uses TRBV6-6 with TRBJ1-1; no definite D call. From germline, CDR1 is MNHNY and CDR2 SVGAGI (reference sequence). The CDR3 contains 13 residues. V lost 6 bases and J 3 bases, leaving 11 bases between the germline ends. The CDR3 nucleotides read TGTGCCAGCAGGCAGGTTAGGTACACTGAAGCTTTCTTT. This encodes CASRQVRYTEAFF.

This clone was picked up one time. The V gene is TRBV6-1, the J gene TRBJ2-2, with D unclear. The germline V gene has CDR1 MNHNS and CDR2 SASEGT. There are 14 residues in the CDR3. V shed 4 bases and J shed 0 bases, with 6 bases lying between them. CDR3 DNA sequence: TGTGCCAGCAGTGTGTCTGCGAACACCGGGGAGCTGTTTTTT. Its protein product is CASSVSANTGELFF.

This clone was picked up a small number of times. The CDR3 region has the DNA TGTGCCAGCAGCCACGGGACTAGTGGAGATACGCAGTATTTT. The encoded protein is CASSHGTSGDTQYF. The rearrangement uses TRBV4-2 and TRBJ2-3, with 8 bases fitting TRBD2. The V segment lost 3 bases and the J segment 5 bases; nucleotides outside the gene matches: 4. There are 14 residues in the CDR3. Per germline, CDR1 LGHNA and CDR2 YNFKEQ.

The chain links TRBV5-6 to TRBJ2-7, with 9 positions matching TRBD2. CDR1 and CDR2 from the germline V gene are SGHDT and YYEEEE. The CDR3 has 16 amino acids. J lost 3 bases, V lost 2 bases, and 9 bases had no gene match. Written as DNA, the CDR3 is TGTGCCAGCAGCTTTAATAGCGGGAGAATGTACTACGAGCAGTACTTC. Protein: CASSFNSGRMYYEQYF. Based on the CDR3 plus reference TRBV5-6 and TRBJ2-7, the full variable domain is DAGVTQSPTHLIKTRGQQVTLRCSPKSGHDTVSWYQQALGQGPQFIFQYYEEEERQRGNFPDRFSGHQFPNYSSELNVNALLLGDSALYLCASSFNSGRMYYEQYFGPGTRLTVT.

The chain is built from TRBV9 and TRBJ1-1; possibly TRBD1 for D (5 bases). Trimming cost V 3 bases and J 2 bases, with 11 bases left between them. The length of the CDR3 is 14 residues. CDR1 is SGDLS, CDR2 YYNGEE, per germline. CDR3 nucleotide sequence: TGTGCCAGCAGCGCTGGGGGAGGAAACACTGAAGCTTTCTTT. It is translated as CASSAGGGNTEAFF. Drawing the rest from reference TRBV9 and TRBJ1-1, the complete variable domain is DSGVTQTPKHLITATGQRVTLRCSPRSGDLSVYWYQQSLDQGLQFLIQYYNGEERAKGNILERFSAQQFPDLHSELNLSSLELGDSALYFCASSAGGGNTEAFFGQGTRLTVV.

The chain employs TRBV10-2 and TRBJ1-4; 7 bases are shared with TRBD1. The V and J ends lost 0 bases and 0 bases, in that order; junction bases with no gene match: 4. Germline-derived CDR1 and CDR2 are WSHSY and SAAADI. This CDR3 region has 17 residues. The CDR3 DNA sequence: TGCGCCAGCAGTGAGTCGGGACAGCTAACAACTAATGAAAAACTGTTTTTT. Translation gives CASSESGQLTTNEKLFF.

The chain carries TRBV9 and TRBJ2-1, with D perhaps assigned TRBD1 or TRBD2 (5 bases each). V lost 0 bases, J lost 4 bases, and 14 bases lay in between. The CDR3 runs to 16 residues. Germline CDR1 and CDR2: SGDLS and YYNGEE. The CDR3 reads CASSVGSGTEYNEQFF. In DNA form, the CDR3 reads TGTGCCAGCAGCGTAGGTTCCGGGACCGAGTACAATGAGCAGTTCTTC. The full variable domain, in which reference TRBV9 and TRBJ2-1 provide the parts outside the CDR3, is DSGVTQTPKHLITATGQRVTLRCSPRSGDLSVYWYQQSLDQGLQFLIQYYNGEERAKGNILERFSAQQFPDLHSELNLSSLELGDSALYFCASSVGSGTEYNEQFFGPGTRLTVL.

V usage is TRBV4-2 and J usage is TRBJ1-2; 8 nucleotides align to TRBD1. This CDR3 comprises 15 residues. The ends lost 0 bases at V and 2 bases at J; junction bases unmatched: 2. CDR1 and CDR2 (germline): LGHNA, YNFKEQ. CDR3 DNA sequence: TGTGCCAGCAGCCAAGAAAGGACAGGGAACTATGGCTACACCTTC. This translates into CASSQERTGNYGYTF.

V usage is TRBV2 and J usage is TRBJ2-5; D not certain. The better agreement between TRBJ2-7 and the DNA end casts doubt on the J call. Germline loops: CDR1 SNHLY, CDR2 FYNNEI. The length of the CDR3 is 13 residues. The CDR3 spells CASSEEVGNEQYF. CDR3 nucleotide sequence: TGTGCCAGCAGTGAAGAGGTAGGAAACGAGCAGTACTTC.

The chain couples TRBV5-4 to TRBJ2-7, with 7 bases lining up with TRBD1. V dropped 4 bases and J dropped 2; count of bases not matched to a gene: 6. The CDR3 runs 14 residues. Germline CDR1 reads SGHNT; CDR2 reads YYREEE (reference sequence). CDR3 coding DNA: TGTGCCAGCAGCATAACCGGGACAGCCTACGAGCAGTACTTC. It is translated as CASSITGTAYEQYF.

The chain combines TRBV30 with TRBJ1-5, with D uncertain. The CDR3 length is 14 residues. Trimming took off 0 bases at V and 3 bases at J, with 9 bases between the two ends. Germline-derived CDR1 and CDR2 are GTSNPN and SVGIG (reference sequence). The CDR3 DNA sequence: TGTGCCTGGAGTGTACCAGGAGACAATCAGCCCCAGCATTTT. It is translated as CAWSVPGDNQPQHF.

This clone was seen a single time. The CDR3 here is CASSTNRATYEQYF. The CDR3 region has the DNA TGTGCCAGCAGTACCAACAGGGCAACCTACGAGCAGTACTTC. The J gene is TRBJ2-7, the V gene TRBV27; possible D gene TRBD1, 6 bases. Trimming stripped 5 bases from V and 2 bases from J, with 13 bases between. The CDR3 is made up of 14 amino acids. Germline V gene sequence: CDR1 MNHEY, CDR2 SMNVEV (reference sequence).

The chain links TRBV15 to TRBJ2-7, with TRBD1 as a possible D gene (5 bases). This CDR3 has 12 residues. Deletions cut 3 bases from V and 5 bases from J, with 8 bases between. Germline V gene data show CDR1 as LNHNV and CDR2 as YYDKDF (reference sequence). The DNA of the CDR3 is TGTGCCACCAGCAGGGACACAAACGAGCAGTACTTC. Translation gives CATSRDTNEQYF.

The CDR3 reads CASSLGSSGNTIYF. CDR3 DNA sequence: TGTGCCAGCAGCTTGGGGTCCTCTGGAAACACCATATATTTT. The chain links TRBV5-6 to TRBJ1-3; no definite D call. Germline lookup yields CDR1 SGHDT and CDR2 YYEEEE. CDR3 size: 14 residues. V lost 0 bases and J 0 bases, leaving 4 bases between the germline ends.

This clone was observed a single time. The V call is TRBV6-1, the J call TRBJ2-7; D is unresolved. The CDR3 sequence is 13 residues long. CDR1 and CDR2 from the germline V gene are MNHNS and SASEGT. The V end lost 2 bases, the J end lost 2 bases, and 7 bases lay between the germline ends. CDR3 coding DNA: TGTGCCAGCAGTGAACTCACGGCCTACGAGCAGTACTTC. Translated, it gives CASSELTAYEQYF.

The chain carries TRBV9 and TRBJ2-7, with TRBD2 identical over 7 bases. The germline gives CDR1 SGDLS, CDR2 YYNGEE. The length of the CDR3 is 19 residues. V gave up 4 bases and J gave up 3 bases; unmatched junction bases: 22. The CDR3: CASSFANPDLAAVFYEQYF. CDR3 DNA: TGTGCCAGCAGCTTCGCGAACCCCGACCTAGCGGCCGTTTTCTACGAGCAGTACTTC.

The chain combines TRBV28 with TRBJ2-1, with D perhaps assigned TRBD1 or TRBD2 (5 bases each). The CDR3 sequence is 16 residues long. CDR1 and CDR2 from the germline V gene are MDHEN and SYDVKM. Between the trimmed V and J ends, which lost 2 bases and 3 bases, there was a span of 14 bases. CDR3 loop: CASSLGGVEFYNEQFF. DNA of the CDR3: TGTGCCAGCAGTTTAGGGGGAGTTGAATTCTACAATGAGCAGTTCTTC.